The clone carrying this T cell receptor (beta chain) was seen more than once but under ten times. The antigen is undetermined. This entry belongs to a study of blood T cells in healthy people across ages. Donor samples were obtained from healthy Caucasian individuals from Russia, aged about 6 to 90. Each sample yielded at least 7 million isolated PBMCs. Trimming took 3 bases from V and 6 from J, leaving 13 bases between them. The CDR3 loop spans 14 amino acids. The V gene's germline CDR1 is ENHRY and CDR2 SYGVKD. Study results and limitations: A greater number of naive CD4+ cells and higher diversity distinguished long-lived donors from aged donors.

A second about 7 to 12 cycle PCR used barcoded and J-beta primers. TCRdb reanalysed the 5' RACE reads using MiXCR and keeps one entry per CDR3 protein. The sample yields some 700,000 distinct CDR3 sequences, 22% seen once. V usage is TRBV10-3 and J usage is TRBJ2-3; maybe TRBD2 (6 bases). The sample comprised blood. The clonotype originates from a man between 65 and 85 years old in good health. In DNA, the CDR3 is TGTGCCATCAGTGAAGGCGGGATCCGGGATACGCAGTATTTT. Translating it yields CAISEGGIRDTQYF.